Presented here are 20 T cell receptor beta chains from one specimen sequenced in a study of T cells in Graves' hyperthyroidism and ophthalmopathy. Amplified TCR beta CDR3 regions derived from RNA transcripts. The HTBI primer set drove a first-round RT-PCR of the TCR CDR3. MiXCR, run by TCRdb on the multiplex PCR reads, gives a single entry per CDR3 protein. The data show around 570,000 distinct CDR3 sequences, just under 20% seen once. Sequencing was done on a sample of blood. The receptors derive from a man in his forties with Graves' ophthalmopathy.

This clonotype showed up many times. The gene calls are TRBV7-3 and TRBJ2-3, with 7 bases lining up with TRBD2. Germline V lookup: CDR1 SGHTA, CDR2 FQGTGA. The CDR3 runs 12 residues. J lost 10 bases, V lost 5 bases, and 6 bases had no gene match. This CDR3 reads CASSQSGGPQYF. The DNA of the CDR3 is TGTGCCAGCAGCCAATCGGGGGGTCCGCAGTATTTT.

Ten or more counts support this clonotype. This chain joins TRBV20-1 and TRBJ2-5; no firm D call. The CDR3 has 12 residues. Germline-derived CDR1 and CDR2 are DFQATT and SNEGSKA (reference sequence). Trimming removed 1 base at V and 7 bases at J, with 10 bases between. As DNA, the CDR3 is TGCAGTGCTAGAGGCCAGCGAGCGACCCAGTACTTC. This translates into CSARGQRATQYF.

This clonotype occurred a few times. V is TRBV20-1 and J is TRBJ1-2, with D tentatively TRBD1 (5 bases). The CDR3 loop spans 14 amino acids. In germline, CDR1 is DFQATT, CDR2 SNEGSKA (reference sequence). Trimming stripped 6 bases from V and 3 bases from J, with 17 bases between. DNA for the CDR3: TGCAGTGCCTCAACTACCCAGGGTGACTATGGCTACACCTTC. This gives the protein CSASTTQGDYGYTF.

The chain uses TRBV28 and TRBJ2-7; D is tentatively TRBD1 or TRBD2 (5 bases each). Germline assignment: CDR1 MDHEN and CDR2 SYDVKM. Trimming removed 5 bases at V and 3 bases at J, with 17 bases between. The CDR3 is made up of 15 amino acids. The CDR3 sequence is CASSIFGDESYEQYF. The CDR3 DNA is TGTGCCAGCAGTATATTCGGGGACGAAAGCTACGAGCAGTACTTC.

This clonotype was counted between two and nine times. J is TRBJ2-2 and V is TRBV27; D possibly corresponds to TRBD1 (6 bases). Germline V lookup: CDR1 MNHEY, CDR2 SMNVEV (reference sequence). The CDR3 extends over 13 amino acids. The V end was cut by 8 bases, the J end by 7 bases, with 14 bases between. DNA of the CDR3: TGTGCCAGCGGTCAGGGGTGGGGCGGGGAGCTGTTTTTT. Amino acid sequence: CASGQGWGGELFF.

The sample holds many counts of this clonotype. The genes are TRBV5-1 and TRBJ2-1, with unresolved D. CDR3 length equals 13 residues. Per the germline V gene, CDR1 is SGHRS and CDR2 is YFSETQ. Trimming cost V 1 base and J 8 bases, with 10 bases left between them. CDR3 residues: CASSLNLGDEQFF. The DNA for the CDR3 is TGCGCCAGCAGCTTGAACCTTGGCGATGAGCAGTTCTTC.

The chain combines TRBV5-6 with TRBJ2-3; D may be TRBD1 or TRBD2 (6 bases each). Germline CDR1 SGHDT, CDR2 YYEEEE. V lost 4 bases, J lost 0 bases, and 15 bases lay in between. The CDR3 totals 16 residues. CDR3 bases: TGTGCCAGCAGCATATACCGGGGGCCTAGCACAGATACGCAGTATTTT. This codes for CASSIYRGPSTDTQYF.

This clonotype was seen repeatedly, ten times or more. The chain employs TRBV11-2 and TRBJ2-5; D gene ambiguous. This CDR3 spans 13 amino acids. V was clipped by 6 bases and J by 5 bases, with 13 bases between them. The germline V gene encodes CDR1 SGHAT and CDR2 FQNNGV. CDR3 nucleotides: TGTGCCAGCAGTTCAACCGCCGGGGAGACCCAGTACTTC. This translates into CASSSTAGETQYF.

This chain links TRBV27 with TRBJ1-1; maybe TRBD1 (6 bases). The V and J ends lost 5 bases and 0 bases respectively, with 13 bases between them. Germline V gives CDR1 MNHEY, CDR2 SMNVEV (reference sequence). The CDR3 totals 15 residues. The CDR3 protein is CASSTPGDLNTEAFF. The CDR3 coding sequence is TGTGCCAGCAGTACGCCAGGGGACCTGAACACTGAAGCTTTCTTT.

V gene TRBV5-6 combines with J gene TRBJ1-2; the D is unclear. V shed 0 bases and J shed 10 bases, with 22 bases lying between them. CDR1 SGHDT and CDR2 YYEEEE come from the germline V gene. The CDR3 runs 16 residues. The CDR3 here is CASSLAAGSLSIDYTF. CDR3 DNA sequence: TGTGCCAGCAGCTTGGCCGCCGGCAGCCTATCTATCGACTACACCTTC.

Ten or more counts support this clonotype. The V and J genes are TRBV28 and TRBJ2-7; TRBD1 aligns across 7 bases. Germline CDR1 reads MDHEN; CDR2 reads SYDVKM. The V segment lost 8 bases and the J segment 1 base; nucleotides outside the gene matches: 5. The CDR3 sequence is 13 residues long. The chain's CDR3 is CASLGTDSYEQYF. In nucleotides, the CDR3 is TGTGCCAGCCTCGGGACAGATTCCTACGAGCAGTACTTC.

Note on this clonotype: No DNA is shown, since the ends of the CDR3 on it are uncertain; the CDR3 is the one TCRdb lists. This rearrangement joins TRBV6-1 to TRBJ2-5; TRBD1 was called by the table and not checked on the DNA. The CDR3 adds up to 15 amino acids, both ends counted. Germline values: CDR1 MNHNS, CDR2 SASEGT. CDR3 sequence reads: CASSDSFGAGETQYF.

The CDR3 is CSAPYGQGHYEQYF. CDR3 DNA sequence: TGCAGTGCTCCGTATGGACAGGGACACTACGAGCAGTACTTC. This rearrangement joins TRBV20-1 to TRBJ2-7; 8 nucleotides match TRBD1. V dropped 5 bases and J dropped 3; count of bases not matched to a gene: 9. Germline V gene lookup returns CDR1 DFQATT and CDR2 SNEGSKA (reference sequence). The CDR3 consists of 14 residues.

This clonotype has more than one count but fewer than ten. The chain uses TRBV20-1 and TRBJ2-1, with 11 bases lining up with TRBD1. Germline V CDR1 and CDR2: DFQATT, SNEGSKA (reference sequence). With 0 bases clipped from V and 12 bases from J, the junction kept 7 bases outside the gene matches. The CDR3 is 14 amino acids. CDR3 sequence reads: CSAREDRGPGAQFF. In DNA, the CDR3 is TGCAGTGCTAGAGAGGACAGGGGGCCCGGGGCGCAGTTCTTC.

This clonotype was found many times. The CDR3, as DNA: TGTGCCAGCAGACCGCGGGACTGGTTCTACGAGCAGTACTTC. Amino acids: CASRPRDWFYEQYF. The chain combines TRBV28 with TRBJ2-7; D possibly corresponds to TRBD2 (6 bases). The CDR3 spans 14 residues. In germline, CDR1 is MDHEN, CDR2 SYDVKM. V gave up 6 bases and J gave up 3 bases, with 15 bases separating them. Variable domain in full (rest from reference TRBV28 and TRBJ2-7): DVKVTQSSRYLVKRTGEKVFLECVQDMDHENMFWYRQDPGLGLRLIYFSYDVKMKEKGDIPEGYSVSREKKERFSLILESASTNQTSMYLCASRPRDWFYEQYFGPGTRLTVT.

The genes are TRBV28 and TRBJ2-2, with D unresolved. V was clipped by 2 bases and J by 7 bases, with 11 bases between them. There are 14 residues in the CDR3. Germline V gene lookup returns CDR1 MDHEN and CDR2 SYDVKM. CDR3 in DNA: TGTGCCAGCAGTTTAACCAGCGTGAGCGGGGAGCTGTTTTTT. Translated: CASSLTSVSGELFF.

The CDR3 DNA reads TGTGCCACCAGTGATTTGCCGCCTTTCCAAGAGACCCAGTACTTC. Translated, it gives CATSDLPPFQETQYF. The rearrangement links TRBV24-1 to TRBJ2-5; D call uncertain. Trimming shortened V by 0 bases and J by 1 base, and 8 bases separated the two germline ends. This CDR3 has 15 residues. CDR1 and CDR2 (germline): KGHDR, SFDVKD.

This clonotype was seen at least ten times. CDR3 in amino acids: CASSYLWDRGPYEQYF. The CDR3 bases are TGTGCCAGCAGTTACTTGTGGGACAGAGGACCCTACGAGCAGTACTTC. The V and J genes are TRBV6-6 and TRBJ2-7; 7 bases align to TRBD1. The CDR3 is made up of 16 amino acids. With V trimmed by 1 base and J by 2 bases, 8 bases remained unmatched. Germline CDR1 reads MNHNY; CDR2 reads SVGAGI (reference sequence).

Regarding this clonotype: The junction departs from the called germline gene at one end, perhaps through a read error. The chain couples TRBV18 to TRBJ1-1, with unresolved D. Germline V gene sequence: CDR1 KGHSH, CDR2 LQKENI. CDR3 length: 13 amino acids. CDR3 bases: TGTGCCAGCCCACCCATATCAAACACTGAAGCTTTCTTT. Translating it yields CASPPISNTEAFF.

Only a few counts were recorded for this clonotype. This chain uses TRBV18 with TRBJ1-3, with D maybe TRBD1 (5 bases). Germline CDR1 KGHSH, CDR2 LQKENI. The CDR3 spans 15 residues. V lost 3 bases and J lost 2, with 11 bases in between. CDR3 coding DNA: TGTGCCAGCTCACCTTGGGACGTAACTGGAAACACCATATATTTT. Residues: CASSPWDVTGNTIYF.